This entry lists 23 T cell receptor beta chains sequenced from one sample in a study of vaccination and CD4 T cells after COVID-19. The Oncomine TCR Beta short-read assay generated sequence data from the DNA of cultured CD4+ T cells. TCRdb called the PCR reads again in MiXCR, with one record for every CDR3 protein. The table records 6,000 to 9,500 distinct CDR3 sequences, approximately 55% of them present only once. The antigens these receptors bind are not known. The treatment is: roughly ten-day PBMC culture with coronavirus spike peptide pools or control peptides (ViraFEST assay). Gathered ahead of the COVID-19 pandemic (2011-2018) were the CD4+ T cells of the unexposed donor. Input material: CD4+ T cells from blood, cultured in vitro. The receptor set was obtained from a human donor in good health.

This clonotype appeared once. The V call is TRBV7-2, the J call TRBJ2-4; 10 bases match TRBD1. CDR1 and CDR2 from the germline V gene are SGHTA and FQGNSA. The CDR3 contains 15 residues. The ends lost 6 bases at V and 1 base at J; junction bases unmatched: 3. CDR3 amino acids: CASRDRGKAKNIQYF. In DNA form, the CDR3 reads TGTGCCAGCAGGGACAGGGGGAAGGCCAAAAACATTCAGTACTTC.

The chain carries TRBV19 and TRBJ2-1; tentatively, D is TRBD1 or TRBD2 (5 bases each). Germline CDR1 is LNHDA and CDR2 is SQIVND (reference sequence). The length of the CDR3 is 15 residues. Trimming removed 6 bases at V and 6 bases at J, with 18 bases between. This CDR3 reads CASRSLGTTSNEQFF. CDR3 DNA sequence: TGTGCCAGTAGGTCGCTCGGGACGACATCCAATGAGCAGTTCTTC.

CDR3 sequence reads: CASSQGGQGARNSPLHF. The DNA of the CDR3 is TGCGCCAGCAGCCAGGGGGGACAGGGGGCGCGTAATTCACCCCTCCACTTT. The chain is built from TRBV4-1 and TRBJ1-6; 12 bases match TRBD1. The CDR3 is made up of 17 amino acids. Germline lookup yields CDR1 MGHRA and CDR2 YSYEKL. After removal of 3 bases from V and 6 bases from J, the junction contained 6 bases not matched to a gene.

This clonotype is medium-sized in the sample. The chain combines TRBV7-2 with TRBJ2-5; possible D gene TRBD2, 7 bases. The V end was cut by 0 bases, the J end by 7 bases, with 12 bases between. Germline CDR1 SGHTA, CDR2 FQGNSA. The CDR3 length is 14 residues. CDR3 nucleotides: TGTGCCAGCAGCTTAGCCGGGGGGCTCGGGACCCAGTACTTC. Its translation is CASSLAGGLGTQYF.

The chain uses TRBV5-1 and TRBJ1-1; D uncertain. This CDR3 comprises 13 residues. The V end lost 0 bases, the J end lost 1 base, and 4 bases lay between the germline ends. The germline gives CDR1 SGHRS, CDR2 YFSETQ. The CDR3 region has the DNA TGCGCCAGCAGCTTGGGGGGGAACACTGAAGCTTTCTTT. Protein sequence: CASSLGGNTEAFF.

The chain uses TRBV10-3 and TRBJ1-1, with TRBD1 identical over 11 bases. V shed 2 bases and J 6 bases; nucleotides not matched to a gene: 5. Germline lookup yields CDR1 ENHRY and CDR2 SYGVKD. The CDR3 runs 15 residues. CDR3 loop: CAISEPGQGGPEAFF. The CDR3 bases are TGTGCCATCAGTGAGCCGGGACAGGGGGGACCTGAAGCTTTCTTT.

Remarks on this clonotype: Since a much larger clone is just one base distant, this may be a read error. CDR3 residues: CVSGDRGFNQPQHF. The CDR3 DNA reads TGTGTCAGCGGGGACAGGGGGTTCAATCAGCCCCAGCATTTT. The chain is built from TRBV6-1 and TRBJ1-5, with 11 bases that match TRBD1. This CDR3 has 14 amino acids. CDR1 and CDR2 (germline): MNHNS, SASEGT.

The chain is built from TRBV18 and TRBJ1-1; 9 nucleotides match TRBD1. CDR3 length: 16 amino acids. V was pared by 2 bases and J by 0 bases, with 4 bases of the junction left unmatched. Per germline, CDR1 KGHSH and CDR2 LQKENI. CDR3 amino acids: CASSPTGTGLNTEAFF. The CDR3 bases are TGTGCCAGCTCACCAACCGGGACAGGGTTGAACACTGAAGCTTTCTTT.

The chain joins TRBV27 to TRBJ1-2, with no clear D. CDR3 length: 13 residues. Trimming pared 4 bases from V and 3 bases from J, leaving 9 bases between. Germline V gene sequence: CDR1 MNHEY, CDR2 SMNVEV (reference sequence). CDR3: CASSSSQYYGYTF. The CDR3 DNA reads as TGTGCCAGCAGTTCCTCCCAATACTATGGCTACACCTTC.

The chain couples TRBV7-2 to TRBJ2-7, with 11 bases matching TRBD2. CDR1 is SGHTA and CDR2 is FQGNSA in the germline V gene. V lost 1 base, J lost 7 bases, and 6 bases stayed unmatched. This CDR3 region has 15 residues. The CDR3 region is CASSLGYSGGAEQYF. The DNA for the CDR3 is TGTGCCAGCAGCTTAGGGTATAGCGGGGGGGCTGAGCAGTACTTC.

V gene TRBV7-2 combines with J gene TRBJ2-2, with unresolved D. Germline CDR1 and CDR2: SGHTA and FQGNSA. The CDR3 has 13 residues. Trimming removed 2 bases at V and 5 bases at J, with 6 bases between. CDR3 in DNA: TGTGCCAGCAGCTTACAAGGGACCGGGGAGCTGTTTTTT. Its translation: CASSLQGTGELFF.

This clonotype came up a few times. The rearrangement links TRBV7-9 to TRBJ1-1; possible D gene TRBD1, 5 bases. Germline V gene sequence: CDR1 SEHNR, CDR2 FQNEAQ (reference sequence). CDR3 length: 13 residues. The V and J ends lost 5 bases and 4 bases respectively, with 11 bases between them. Here the CDR3 reads CASSRGWGTEAFF. CDR3 nucleotides: TGTGCCAGCAGCCGGGGCTGGGGCACTGAAGCTTTCTTT.

This clonotype was seen a handful of times. The genes are TRBV6-4 and TRBJ1-5; no definite D call. CDR3 size: 20 residues. Germline CDR1 MRHNA, CDR2 SNTAGT. The ends were cut back, 4 bases at V and 5 bases at J, with 30 bases in the middle. The CDR3 here is CASSVDNPRTLNPLDQPQHF. CDR3 DNA: TGTGCCAGCAGTGTCGACAATCCCCGAACCTTAAACCCCCTCGATCAGCCCCAGCATTTT.

This chain links TRBV10-1 with TRBJ2-1; the D is unclear. The germline CDR1 and CDR2 sequences are WNHNN and SYGVQD (reference sequence). This CDR3 region has 11 residues. Trimming pared 4 bases from V and 10 bases from J, leaving 8 bases between. CDR3 sequence: CASSAGPEQFF. The CDR3 coding sequence is TGCGCCAGCAGTGCGGGCCCCGAGCAGTTCTTC.

This clonotype was seen a few times. The J gene is TRBJ2-6, the V gene TRBV2; D is unclear. Germline CDR1 reads SNHLY; CDR2 reads FYNNEI. V lost 3 bases and J 2 bases, leaving 14 bases between the germline ends. This CDR3 is 17 amino acids long. The CDR3 DNA sequence: TGTGCCAGCAGTGATGTTTCAATTCGGGCTGGGGCCAACGTCCTGACTTTC. The encoded protein is CASSDVSIRAGANVLTF.

The gene calls are TRBV27 and TRBJ2-7; TRBD1 might be the D (6 bases). V shed 4 bases and J shed 1 base, with 8 bases lying between them. The CDR3 is made up of 13 amino acids. Germline CDR1 MNHEY, CDR2 SMNVEV (reference sequence). CDR3 amino acids: CASSSDRSYEQYF. CDR3 coding DNA: TGTGCCAGCAGTTCGGACAGATCCTACGAGCAGTACTTC.

V is TRBV11-2 and J is TRBJ2-3; D unresolved. The CDR3 has 15 residues. V dropped 2 bases and J dropped 2 bases, with 11 bases sitting between them. Germline loops: CDR1 SGHAT, CDR2 FQNNGV. The chain's CDR3 is CASSLFRAVTDTQYF. As DNA, the CDR3 is TGTGCCAGCAGCTTATTTAGGGCCGTCACAGATACGCAGTATTTT. The whole variable domain, filled in from reference TRBV11-2 and TRBJ2-3, reads EAGVAQSPRYKIIEKRQSVAFWCNPISGHATLYWYQQILGQGPKLLIQFQNNGVVDDSQLPKDRFSAERLKGVDSTLKIQPAKLEDSAVYLCASSLFRAVTDTQYFGPGTRLTVL.

This clonotype turned up a few times. CDR3 sequence reads: CSALPGQGSEKLFF. CDR3 nucleotides: TGCAGTGCCCTGCCGGGACAGGGGAGTGAAAAACTGTTTTTT. The rearrangement joins TRBV20-1 to TRBJ1-4; TRBD1 agrees at 10 bases. The CDR3 runs to 14 residues. J gave up 7 bases and V 6 bases, and 8 bases lay outside the gene matches. CDR1 is DFQATT and CDR2 is SNEGSKA in the germline V gene (reference sequence).

This clonotype was observed a few times. The V and J genes are TRBV27 and TRBJ2-5, with TRBD2 identical over 7 bases. CDR1 is MNHEY, CDR2 SMNVEV, per germline (reference sequence). This CDR3 contains 12 residues. V shed 5 bases, J shed 5 bases, and the junction held 2 bases outside the gene matches. CDR3 DNA: TGTGCCAGCAGTGCCGGGGGGGAGACCCAGTACTTC. Protein sequence: CASSAGGETQYF.

This chain connects TRBV20-1 to TRBJ2-1, with D perhaps TRBD2 (6 bases). With 4 bases removed from V and 3 bases from J, the gap between germline ends came to 13 bases. The germline gives CDR1 DFQATT, CDR2 SNEGSKA (reference sequence). This CDR3 contains 14 residues. The CDR3 is CSANLLRDYNEQFF. CDR3 nucleotides: TGCAGTGCTAACCTCTTGCGGGACTACAATGAGCAGTTCTTC.

The rearrangement links TRBV18 to TRBJ1-1, with 12 bases aligning to TRBD1. The CDR3 runs 13 residues. Germline CDR1 KGHSH, CDR2 LQKENI. The V segment lost 6 bases and the J segment 7 bases; nucleotides outside the gene matches: 3. Here the CDR3 reads CASSGTGGFEAFF. CDR3 coding DNA: TGTGCCAGCTCTGGGACAGGGGGCTTTGAAGCTTTCTTT.

The chain has TRBV7-9 and TRBJ2-7; 7 bases fit TRBD1. Looked up from germline, CDR1 is SEHNR and CDR2 is FQNEAQ (reference sequence). The CDR3 is 13 residues long. The V and J ends lost 3 bases and 3 bases, in that order; junction bases with no gene match: 2. The CDR3 sequence is CASSLGQHYEQYF. The CDR3 DNA sequence: TGTGCCAGCAGCTTGGGACAGCACTACGAGCAGTACTTC.

The chain recombines TRBV5-4 with TRBJ1-2; the match to TRBD1 covers 7 bases. CDR1 is SGHNT, CDR2 YYREEE, per germline (reference sequence). CDR3 length: 13 amino acids. V lost 6 bases and J lost 1; bases outside the gene matches: 3. The CDR3, as DNA: TGTGCCAGCACCAGACAGGGTAACTATGGCTACACCTTC. Residues: CASTRQGNYGYTF.